This is a list of T cell receptor beta chains from one sample in a study of blood T cell repertoires in COVID-19. Data came from immunoSEQ multiplex PCR; TCRdb stores just in-frame clones and leaves some out. The top ten hold about 0.8% of the sample, which has fewer than 250,000 clones, about nine tenths seen once. The sample taken for sequencing was peripheral blood. The source is a man younger than 40 with COVID-19, enrolled during active disease. The CDR3 runs from the conserved cysteine through the conserved F or W. The order of the fields is J gene, D gene, V gene, CDR3 DNA, CDR3 protein. The D gene is left open where the match is weak.

TRBJ2-1 NA TRBV5-1 TGCGCCAGCAGCTTACAGGGAAGCTCCTACAATGAGCAGTTCTTC CASSLQGSSYNEQFF
TRBJ1-5 TRBD1 TRBV5-1 TGCGCCAGCAGCTTGGATGGACAGGGGGGCCTCAATCAGCCCCAGCATTTT CASSLDGQGGLNQPQHF
TRBJ2-1 TRBD1 TRBV10-3 TGTGCCATCAGTGAGTCGGTTGGACAGGGAAGAAATGAGCAGTTCTTC CAISESVGQGRNEQFF
TRBJ2-7 TRBD1 TRBV20-1 TGCAGTGCTAGTCAGGGGGCGCGGGAGCAGTACTTC CSASQGAREQYF
TRBJ2-7 NA TRBV19 TGTGCCAGTAGTATAAGCAGGGGGGTTTCTAACTACGAGCAGTACTTC CASSISRGVSNYEQYF
TRBJ2-1 NA TRBV19 TGTGCCAGTAGTATAGAGCAGGGGGGAACACACAATGAGCAGTTCTTC CASSIEQGGTHNEQFF
TRBJ1-1 TRBD1 TRBV9 TGTGCCAGCAGCGTAGAAGACAGGGTGAACACTGAAGCTTTCTTT CASSVEDRVNTEAFF
TRBJ1-2 TRBD1 TRBV5-1 TGCGCCAGCAGACCACAAACAGGGGAGAGCTACACCTTC CASRPQTGESYTF
TRBJ1-2 NA TRBV6-5 TGTGCCAGCAGTAGGGAGGGCAGCGGCTACACCTTC CASSREGSGYTF
TRBJ2-3 NA TRBV6-5 TGTGCCAGCAGTTACTCGATGGCTGAAGATACGCAGTATTTT CASSYSMAEDTQYF
TRBJ2-2 TRBD2 TRBV27 TGTGCCAGCAGTTTATTCGGGCGCGGGGGGGGAACCGGGGAGCTGTTTTTT CASSLFGRGGGTGELFF